A single sample is the source of the 11 T cell receptor beta chains below, sequenced in a study of T cells after yellow fever vaccination. TCRdb reprocessed the 5' RACE reads with MiXCR, giving one entry per CDR3 protein. The sample carries about 550,000 distinct CDR3 sequences, about 19% recorded once. This sample comprised PBMCs, obtained 15 days after the yellow fever booster vaccination. The receptor source for this set is a man younger than 45 who received the YFV17D yellow fever vaccine.

The CDR3 DNA follows: TGTGCCAGCAGCTGGAAGACAGGGGCGGGCACAGATACGCAGTATTTT. Its translation is CASSWKTGAGTDTQYF. This rearrangement joins TRBV7-2 to TRBJ2-3; 8 bases agree with TRBD1. The CDR3 is 16 residues long. CDR1 is SGHTA, CDR2 FQGNSA, per germline. J lost 1 base, V lost 4 bases, and 7 bases had no gene match.

This clonotype was counted between two and nine times. The chain joins TRBV29-1 to TRBJ2-1, with 14 bases that match TRBD2. Germline V gene lookup returns CDR1 SQVTM and CDR2 ANQGSEA. V lost 6 bases and J lost 2; bases outside the gene matches: 0. This CDR3 has 14 residues. The CDR3 nucleotides are TGCAGCGTGGGACTAGCGGGAGCCTACAATGAGCAGTTCTTC. Its translation: CSVGLAGAYNEQFF.

The chain links TRBV30 to TRBJ2-3; 10 positions agree with TRBD2. The CDR3 has 16 residues. Germline CDR1 GTSNPN, CDR2 SVGIG (reference sequence). Trimming cost V 5 bases and J 3 bases; bases outside gene matches: 11. CDR3 nucleotide sequence: TGTGCCTGGTCTAGCGGGAGAGGGCCGGTGACAGATACGCAGTATTTT. Translation: CAWSSGRGPVTDTQYF.

This chain connects TRBV29-1 to TRBJ2-5, with a possible D match to TRBD1 (6 bases). CDR1 SQVTM and CDR2 ANQGSEA come from the germline V gene. The CDR3 runs 14 residues. Trimming shortened V by 4 bases and J by 4 bases, and 16 bases separated the two germline ends. CDR3 nucleotide sequence: TGCAGCGTTGCCTACAGGGTGCCCGGAGAGACCCAGTACTTC. It specifies CSVAYRVPGETQYF.

Many counts were recorded for this clonotype. The chain recombines TRBV29-1 with TRBJ2-1; D gene unclear. The CDR3 runs 13 residues. CDR1 and CDR2 from the germline V gene are SQVTM and ANQGSEA. Trimming removed 4 bases at V and 5 bases at J, with 12 bases between. In nucleotides, the CDR3 is TGCAGCGTTGTCTTGGCAGATCACAATGAGCAGTTCTTC. Translated, it gives CSVVLADHNEQFF.

This clonotype was observed once. The chain couples TRBV28 to TRBJ2-3; perhaps TRBD1 as D (5 bases). The germline CDR1 and CDR2 sequences are MDHEN and SYDVKM. The CDR3 spans 13 residues. The V gene lost 6 bases and the J gene lost 0 bases, with 7 bases spanning the gap. The CDR3 coding sequence is TGTGCCAGCAGGGACAAGAGCACAGATACGCAGTATTTT. It yields the protein CASRDKSTDTQYF.

This clonotype has more than one count but fewer than ten. The chain couples TRBV7-9 to TRBJ1-1; D remains ambiguous. Germline loops: CDR1 SEHNR, CDR2 FQNEAQ (reference sequence). V was pared by 1 base and J by 5 bases, with 11 bases between. The CDR3 sequence is 14 residues long. CDR3 coding DNA: TGTGCCAGCAGCTTAGAACAGTCGTCGACTGAAGCTTTCTTT. Translation gives CASSLEQSSTEAFF.

The chain combines TRBV18 with TRBJ1-1, with a possible D match to TRBD1 (6 bases). Germline V gene data show CDR1 as KGHSH and CDR2 as LQKENI. The CDR3 loop spans 14 amino acids. The ends were cut back, 2 bases at V and 4 bases at J, with 11 bases in the middle. CDR3 region: CASSPSKQGTEAFF. The CDR3 region has the DNA TGTGCCAGCTCACCATCAAAACAGGGCACTGAAGCTTTCTTT. The full variable domain, with the rest looked up from reference TRBV18 and TRBJ1-1, is NAGVMQNPRHLVRRRGQEARLRCSPMKGHSHVYWYRQLPEEGLKFMVYLQKENIIDESGMPKERFSAEFPKEGPSILRIQQVVRGDSAAYFCASSPSKQGTEAFFGQGTRLTVV.

This clonotype was seen only a few times. This sequence joins TRBV29-1 and TRBJ2-7; 7 bases are shared with TRBD1. CDR3 length: 14 amino acids. Unmatched junction bases numbered 11, after V lost 6 bases and J lost 3 bases. The germline V gene encodes CDR1 SQVTM and CDR2 ANQGSEA. CDR3 sequence reads: CSVRRDRSVYEQYF. The CDR3 region has the DNA TGCAGCGTCCGAAGGGACAGATCGGTCTACGAGCAGTACTTC.

The V and J genes are TRBV5-1 and TRBJ2-7, with D perhaps matching TRBD2 (6 bases). Per germline, CDR1 SGHRS and CDR2 YFSETQ. The CDR3 is made up of 15 amino acids. Trimming removed 7 bases from V and 0 bases from J, with 17 bases in between. The CDR3 region has the DNA TGCGCCAGCTCCACAAGCGGGCACAACTCCTACGAGCAGTACTTC. Protein sequence: CASSTSGHNSYEQYF.

The rearrangement joins TRBV10-3 to TRBJ2-3; possibly TRBD2 for D (5 bases). Germline values: CDR1 ENHRY, CDR2 SYGVKD. Trimming took off 8 bases at V and 3 bases at J, with 18 bases between the two ends. This CDR3 has 15 amino acids. CDR3 sequence: CAIGERTQWTDTQYF. Here the CDR3 DNA reads TGTGCCATCGGAGAGCGGACCCAATGGACAGATACGCAGTATTTT.